This TCR beta chain derives from a study of cytomegalovirus exposure and HLA in healthy donors. Study in general: The approximately 710 first-cohort repertoires and the roughly 130 validation repertoires shared the same platform, a later analysis reported.

Libraries were prepared by immunoSEQ multiplex PCR; TCRdb keeps only in-frame clonotypes and omits some of them. The sample consists of 150,000 to 200,000 clones, 84% of them appearing once. The CDR3 covers 17 residues. CDR1 MNHEY and CDR2 SMNVEV come from the germline V gene (reference sequence). The germline V and J ends were trimmed by 2 bases and 0 bases, with 16 bases remaining between them. Sequencing input: PBMCs. The V call is TRBV27, the J call TRBJ2-5; a weak D match, TRBD2 (5 bases). The sequence came from a man aged 30-40 years in good health and CMV-seropositive. CDR3 in amino acids: CASSLGTGRGYQETQYF. In nucleotides, the CDR3 is TGTGCCAGCAGTTTAGGTACTGGACGAGGGTACCAAGAGACCCAGTACTTC.